This T cell receptor (beta chain) derives from a study of T cell clones after liver transplantation. Study-level background: TCRbeta sequencing after a pre-transplant mixed lymphocyte reaction identified graft-donor-reactive clones, later tracked in post-transplant blood. Third-party-reactive TCRbeta sequences from pre-transplant mixed lymphocyte reactions served as antigen-independent comparators. Overall study results and limits: Small, mixed patient groups and varying post-transplant times limit these conclusions.

This table comes from immunoSEQ multiplex PCR, and its TCRdb copy is limited to in-frame clones, with some not included. The sample records about 74,000 clones, approximately 80% being singletons. Germline V gene lookup returns CDR1 SGDLS and CDR2 YYNGEE. V shed 4 bases, J shed 4 bases, and the junction held 10 bases outside the gene matches. The CDR3 has 16 residues. Of note for this clone: No antigen is known for it.

The receptor was isolated from a human donor who received a liver transplant. The sample was CD4+ T cells from blood, taken before liver transplant. The chain joins TRBV9 to TRBJ2-1, with 8 bases aligning to TRBD2. The CDR3 nucleotides are TGTGCCAGCAGCCCGGAACTAGCGGCCTATTACAATGAGCAGTTCTTC. As protein: CASSPELAAYYNEQFF.